What follows are 2 T cell receptor beta chains derived from one specimen sequenced in a study of cytomegalovirus exposure and HLA in healthy donors. PCR was performed using 60 Vbeta and 13 Jbeta primers. Sequencing was performed with immunoSEQ multiplex PCR; in TCRdb, only in-frame clones are kept and a portion is missing. The table for this sample gives about 32,000 clones. Sequenced material: PBMCs. All receptors come from a female donor in good health and CMV-seronegative.

The rearrangement uses TRBV9 and TRBJ1-6; D is undetermined. Looked up from germline, CDR1 is SGDLS and CDR2 is YYNGEE. The V gene lost 3 bases and the J gene lost 4 bases, with 8 bases spanning the gap. This CDR3 is built from 14 residues. CDR3 coding DNA: TGTGCCAGCAGCGGTACAGCATATAATTCACCCCTCCACTTT. Protein: CASSGTAYNSPLHF.

The rearrangement uses TRBV25-1 and TRBJ2-1; the D gene is possibly TRBD1 (7 bases). Germline V lookup: CDR1 MGHDK, CDR2 SYGVNS. V was pared by 2 bases and J by 6 bases, with 14 bases between. The CDR3 extends over 15 amino acids. The CDR3 sequence: CASSEDRDGSNEQFF. CDR3 nucleotide sequence: TGTGCCAGCAGTGAAGACAGGGACGGGAGCAATGAGCAGTTCTTC.